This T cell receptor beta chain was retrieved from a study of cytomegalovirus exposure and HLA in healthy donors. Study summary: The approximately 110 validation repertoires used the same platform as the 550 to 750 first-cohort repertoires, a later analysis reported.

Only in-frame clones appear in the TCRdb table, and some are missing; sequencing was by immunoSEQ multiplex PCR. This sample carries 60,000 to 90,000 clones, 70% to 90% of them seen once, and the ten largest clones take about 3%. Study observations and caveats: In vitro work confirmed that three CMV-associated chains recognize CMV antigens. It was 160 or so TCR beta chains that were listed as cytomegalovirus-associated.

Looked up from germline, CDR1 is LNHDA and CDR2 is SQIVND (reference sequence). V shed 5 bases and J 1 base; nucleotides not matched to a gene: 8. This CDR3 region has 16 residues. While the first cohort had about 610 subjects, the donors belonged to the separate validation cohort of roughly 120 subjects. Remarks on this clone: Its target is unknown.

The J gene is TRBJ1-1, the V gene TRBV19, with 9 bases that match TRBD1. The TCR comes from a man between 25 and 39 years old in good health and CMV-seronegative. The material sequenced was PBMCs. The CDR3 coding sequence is TGTGCCAGTAGTCCGCGGACAGGGGCTCCGAACACTGAAGCTTTCTTT. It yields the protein CASSPRTGAPNTEAFF. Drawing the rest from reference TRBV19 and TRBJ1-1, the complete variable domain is DGGITQSPKYLFRKEGQNVTLSCEQNLNHDAMYWYRQDPGQGLRLIYYSQIVNDFQKGDIAEGYSVSREKKESFPLTVTSAQKNPTAFYLCASSPRTGAPNTEAFFGQGTRLTVV.